This T cell receptor beta chain was sequenced for a study of shared clonotypes between healthy human individuals. Across the whole study: CD8 memory received one plate per donor, CD8 naive two, CD4 memory three and CD4 naive three. Study conclusions and caveats: Estimated clonotype richness was generally higher in naive than memory subsets. Rarefaction curves obtained for sorted subsets showed sequencing incomplete despite large depth.

Cells designated naive CD8 were CD45RO-negative and were positively selected for CCR7, with terminally differentiated effector memory CD45RA+ cells excluded. A word on this clone: Its antigen remains unidentified.

Genomic DNA per cell subset filled all wells of several immunoSEQ plates. Method: immunoSEQ multiplex PCR; TCRdb's copy keeps in-frame clones and lacks some. The profile shows about 2 million clones, 85% to 95% of them singletons. Germline V gives CDR1 GTSNPN, CDR2 SVGIG (reference sequence). The germline V and J ends were trimmed by 3 bases and 9 bases, with 18 bases remaining between them. The CDR3 has 15 amino acids. Material for sequencing was naive CD8+ T cells sorted from blood. This chain links TRBV30 with TRBJ1-6; D is uncertain. The clonotype comes from a man between 18 and 29 years old in good health. Here the CDR3 DNA reads TGTGCCTGGAGCGCCGATCCACCGGCCCTTTCACCCCTCCACTTT. Translating it yields CAWSADPPALSPLHF. Full variable domain (remainder filled in from reference TRBV30 and TRBJ1-6): SQTIHQWPATLVQPVGSPLSLECTVEGTSNPNLYWYRQAAGRGLQLLFYSVGIGQISSEVPQNLSASRPQDRQFILSSKKLLLSDSGFYLCAWSADPPALSPLHFGNGTRLTVT.